This T cell receptor (beta chain) comes out of a study of chemoradiotherapy in HPV16-positive cancers. Study-wide context: Candidate HPV-specific clones and shared TCR motifs came from a couple of HPV16-positive patients. Regarding the study as a whole: Candidate HPV-specific clones and E7-related TCR motifs grew in tumor during treatment. Functional assays defining HPV-specific T cells used only a couple of HPV16-positive patients.

CDR1 is MNHNS and CDR2 is SASEGT in the germline V gene. Trimming at V came to 3 bases and at J to 4 bases, leaving 13 bases not matched to a gene. The CDR3 consists of 17 residues. The repertoire was sequenced with immunoSEQ multiplex PCR; TCRdb's copy has only in-frame clones and lacks some. The repertoire holds roughly 2,500 clones, with 79% as singletons. Remarks on this clone: As yet, its antigen is unknown.

This clonotype was obtained from a human donor with HPV-associated anogenital cancer. J is TRBJ2-3 and V is TRBV6-1; 7 nucleotides agree with TRBD2. Sequences were derived from tumor tissue, sampled from a patient who underwent chemoradiotherapy. CDR3 in DNA: TGTGCCAGCAGTGACGCCCCCGGCGGGAGTGGGGCAGATACGCAGTATTTT. Protein sequence: CASSDAPGGSGADTQYF.